What follows are 32 T cell receptor beta chains derived from one specimen sequenced in a study of cytomegalovirus exposure and HLA in healthy donors. The PCR employed 60 Vbeta primers together with 13 Jbeta primers. Only in-frame clones appear in the TCRdb table, and some are missing; sequencing was by immunoSEQ multiplex PCR. The sample records 150,000 to 200,000 clones, roughly four fifths being singletons. The sequencing input was PBMCs. These receptors were collected from a woman in her fifties or sixties in good health and CMV-seropositive.

This clone showed up just a few times. This chain connects TRBV9 to TRBJ2-7; D perhaps matches TRBD2 (5 bases). V shed 0 bases and J shed 3 bases, with 10 bases lying between them. Germline CDR1 SGDLS, CDR2 YYNGEE. CDR3 length equals 14 residues. CDR3 protein: CASSVGGPGYEQYF. Here the CDR3 DNA reads TGTGCCAGCAGCGTAGGAGGGCCTGGCTACGAGCAGTACTTC.

The chain is built from TRBV5-1 and TRBJ1-1, with D possibly TRBD1 on 6 matching bases. CDR3 length: 14 residues. Germline V gene sequence: CDR1 SGHRS, CDR2 YFSETQ. The ends were cut back, 4 bases at V and 2 bases at J, with 12 bases in the middle. The DNA of the CDR3 is TGCGCCAGCAGCGACCTACAGGGTAACACTGAAGCTTTCTTT. This translates into CASSDLQGNTEAFF.

The V gene is TRBV6-1, the J gene TRBJ1-2; D ambiguous. The CDR3 loop spans 12 amino acids. Trimming took off 5 bases at V and 3 bases at J, with 7 bases between the two ends. From germline, CDR1 is MNHNS and CDR2 SASEGT. CDR3 in DNA: TGTGCCAGCAGTTCGGACTACTATGGCTACACCTTC. It yields the protein CASSSDYYGYTF.

This rearrangement joins TRBV5-1 to TRBJ2-1; 13 bases are a match to TRBD2. CDR1 SGHRS and CDR2 YFSETQ come from the germline V gene. J lost 4 bases, V lost 3 bases, and 4 bases had no gene match. The CDR3 is 16 residues long. CDR3 region: CASSSGTSGVYNEQFF. CDR3 nucleotides: TGCGCCAGCAGCTCCGGGACTAGCGGGGTATACAATGAGCAGTTCTTC.

The chain joins TRBV5-1 to TRBJ1-2; 9 bases are a match to TRBD1. The CDR3 runs to 14 residues. Trimming at V came to 7 bases and at J to 4 bases, leaving 8 bases not matched to a gene. Germline V gene lookup returns CDR1 SGHRS and CDR2 YFSETQ. The DNA for the CDR3 is TGCGCCAGCGGCTCCGGACAGGGGAGCTATGGCTACACCTTC. Its protein product is CASGSGQGSYGYTF.

This chain connects TRBV10-2 to TRBJ1-3; 8 nucleotides agree with TRBD1. The germline V gene has CDR1 WSHSY and CDR2 SAAADI. Trimming at V came to 8 bases and at J to 4 bases, leaving 13 bases not matched to a gene. The CDR3 is 16 amino acids. The CDR3 loop is CASAVQGAIVGNTIYF. DNA of the CDR3: TGCGCCAGCGCTGTGCAGGGGGCTATCGTCGGAAACACCATATATTTT.

The CDR3 DNA reads as TGTGCTAGTGCTCCCCCTGCGGGGGTGGAGACCCAGTACTTC. It specifies CASAPPAGVETQYF. The genes are TRBV12-5 and TRBJ2-5; 7 nucleotides align to TRBD2. The CDR3 sequence is 14 residues long. J gave up 5 bases and V 7 bases, and 10 bases lay outside the gene matches. The germline V gene encodes CDR1 LGHNT and CDR2 FRNRAP.

A single count supports this clone. The rearrangement joins TRBV15 to TRBJ1-6; 9 bases are a match to TRBD1. The CDR3 covers 14 residues. Trimming removed 6 bases from V and 5 bases from J; junction bases left unmatched: 2. Germline V gene sequence: CDR1 LNHNV, CDR2 YYDKDF (reference sequence). The CDR3 bases are TGTGCCACCAGGGGACAGGGAAATAATTCACCCCTCCACTTT. It encodes CATRGQGNNSPLHF.

This rearrangement joins TRBV4-2 to TRBJ2-5, with D possibly being TRBD2 (6 bases). Trimming stripped 4 bases from V and 2 bases from J, with 20 bases between. The CDR3 contains 17 residues. CDR1 and CDR2 from the germline V gene are LGHNA and YNFKEQ. In DNA, the CDR3 is TGTGCCAGCAGCCTAGGGACTGATGTCCCAAAACAAGAGACCCAGTACTTC. Translated, it gives CASSLGTDVPKQETQYF.

This chain uses TRBV5-6 with TRBJ1-2; possible D gene TRBD1, 6 bases. CDR1 SGHDT and CDR2 YYEEEE come from the germline V gene. Trimming shortened V by 3 bases and J by 7 bases, and 13 bases separated the two germline ends. The CDR3 is made up of 13 amino acids. This CDR3 is CASSWSGASGYTF. CDR3 sequence (DNA): TGTGCCAGCAGCTGGTCAGGGGCAAGTGGCTACACCTTC.

The chain employs TRBV7-9 and TRBJ1-6, with 7 bases identical to TRBD1. After removal of 4 bases from V and 7 bases from J, the junction contained 13 bases not matched to a gene. Germline V lookup: CDR1 SEHNR, CDR2 FQNEAQ (reference sequence). This CDR3 has 17 amino acids. DNA for the CDR3: TGTGCCAGCAGCTCCGATACGACAGGGTGGGGCAATTCACCCCTCCACTTT. It is translated as CASSSDTTGWGNSPLHF.

The genes are TRBV19 and TRBJ1-1; a weak D match, TRBD1 (6 bases). Trimming took off 1 base at V and 0 bases at J, with 12 bases between the two ends. Germline V gene lookup returns CDR1 LNHDA and CDR2 SQIVND (reference sequence). The CDR3 runs to 16 residues. CDR3 in amino acids: CASSIGSEGVNTEAFF. CDR3 bases: TGTGCCAGTAGTATAGGAAGCGAGGGGGTGAACACTGAAGCTTTCTTT.

The J gene is TRBJ1-2, the V gene TRBV4-2, with a possible D match to TRBD1 (6 bases). This CDR3 has 14 amino acids. V lost 4 bases and J lost 4, with 13 bases in between. Germline V CDR1 and CDR2: LGHNA, YNFKEQ. Here the CDR3 DNA reads TGTGCCAGCAGCCCCAAGGGGACAAGCTATGGCTACACCTTC. It specifies CASSPKGTSYGYTF.

This clone showed up just once. This chain joins TRBV27 and TRBJ1-4, with 9 bases fitting TRBD1. Per germline, CDR1 MNHEY and CDR2 SMNVEV (reference sequence). The CDR3 is made up of 15 amino acids. J gave up 10 bases and V 5 bases, and 11 bases lay outside the gene matches. The CDR3 reads CASSLGDRDVGKLFF. CDR3 sequence (DNA): TGTGCCAGCAGTCTCGGGGACAGGGACGTGGGAAAACTGTTTTTT.

DNA for the CDR3: TGTGCCTGGGCACTAGCGGGGACCTTAAGCACAGATACGCAGTATTTT. This translates into CAWALAGTLSTDTQYF. The J gene is TRBJ2-3, the V gene TRBV30; 10 nucleotides agree with TRBD2. Germline CDR1 reads GTSNPN; CDR2 reads SVGIG (reference sequence). The trim removed 5 bases at V and 0 bases at J, leaving 8 bases unmatched. This CDR3 is 16 amino acids long.

This chain joins TRBV6-6 and TRBJ2-2; TRBD2 is a possible D gene (6 bases). This CDR3 is 15 amino acids long. Looked up from germline, CDR1 is MNHNY and CDR2 is SVGAGI (reference sequence). The V end lost 8 bases, the J end lost 0 bases, and 13 bases lay between the germline ends. The CDR3 DNA follows: TGTGCCAGCCTATTCGGGGGTTCGAACACCGGGGAGCTGTTTTTT. Its translation: CASLFGGSNTGELFF.

The CDR3 DNA reads TGTGCCAGCCGACCCGGGTCCTACAATGAGCAGTTCTTC. The encoded protein is CASRPGSYNEQFF. The rearrangement links TRBV27 to TRBJ2-1; D gene unclear. Germline V gene data show CDR1 as MNHEY and CDR2 as SMNVEV (reference sequence). V was pared by 8 bases and J by 1 base, with 9 bases between. This CDR3 is built from 13 residues.

This clone was counted once. The chain uses TRBV7-9 and TRBJ2-7; D is possibly TRBD1 (5 bases). The ends were cut back, 5 bases at V and 4 bases at J, with 9 bases in the middle. This CDR3 is built from 12 residues. The germline V gene encodes CDR1 SEHNR and CDR2 FQNEAQ (reference sequence). CDR3 loop: CASSQDRYEQYF. The CDR3 coding sequence is TGTGCCAGCAGCCAAGACAGATACGAGCAGTACTTC.

This chain connects TRBV6-5 to TRBJ2-7, with D hard to call. This CDR3 has 14 amino acids. Trimming shortened V by 6 bases and J by 2 bases, and 14 bases separated the two germline ends. From germline, CDR1 is MNHEY and CDR2 SVGAGI. The CDR3 coding sequence is TGTGCCAGCAGCATCGTGGGCGCTGCCTACGAGCAGTACTTC. It codes for CASSIVGAAYEQYF.

This clone turned up a few times. The chain links TRBV25-1 to TRBJ1-6; TRBD1 matches 8 bases. Per the germline V gene, CDR1 is MGHDK and CDR2 is SYGVNS. J was trimmed by 8 bases and V by 7 bases; bases with no gene match: 10. The CDR3 consists of 15 residues. The CDR3 region has the DNA TGTGCCAGCAAAGACAGGGGTCAAAGGTATTCACCCCTCCACTTT. It codes for CASKDRGQRYSPLHF.

This clone was counted a few times. The chain uses TRBV19 and TRBJ2-7; maybe TRBD2 (6 bases). The V end was cut by 5 bases, the J end by 3 bases, with 11 bases between. Looked up from germline, CDR1 is LNHDA and CDR2 is SQIVND (reference sequence). The CDR3 loop spans 13 amino acids. The CDR3 region has the DNA TGTGCCAGTAGTGCGGCCGGGGGCTACGAGCAGTACTTC. Translation: CASSAAGGYEQYF.

V usage is TRBV5-1 and J usage is TRBJ2-7; 9 nucleotides agree with TRBD1. With V trimmed by 3 bases and J by 6 bases, 4 bases remained unmatched. The CDR3 has 13 residues. Germline CDR1 is SGHRS and CDR2 is YFSETQ. CDR3 protein: CASSWDRAGEQYF. The CDR3, as DNA: TGCGCCAGCAGCTGGGACAGGGCGGGCGAGCAGTACTTC.

The J gene is TRBJ2-3, the V gene TRBV11-1, with 14 bases identical to TRBD2. This CDR3 has 16 amino acids. The J segment lost 6 bases and the V segment lost 2 bases, leaving 4 bases of the junction unmatched. Germline CDR1 is SGHAT and CDR2 is FQDESV (reference sequence). The CDR3 DNA reads as TGTGCCAGCAGCTTACAGACTAGCGGGGGGGCGGATACGCAGTATTTT. Its translation: CASSLQTSGGADTQYF.

The CDR3 protein is CASSSTTTSVDEQFF. The DNA of the CDR3 is TGTGCCAGCAGTTCGACTACAACAAGCGTCGATGAGCAGTTCTTC. The V and J genes are TRBV7-9 and TRBJ2-1, with D perhaps matching TRBD2 (5 bases). Between the trimmed V and J ends, which lost 6 bases and 8 bases, there was a span of 20 bases. This CDR3 has 15 residues. Germline assignment: CDR1 SEHNR and CDR2 FQNEAQ (reference sequence).

The chain recombines TRBV19 with TRBJ1-2, with TRBD1 as a possible D gene (5 bases). Germline V lookup: CDR1 LNHDA, CDR2 SQIVND (reference sequence). This CDR3 region has 16 residues. Trimming removed 3 bases at V and 4 bases at J, with 18 bases between. The CDR3 region has the DNA TGTGCCAGTAGTATCGGTCGGGGGGTCAGTGGCTATGGCTACACCTTC. Protein: CASSIGRGVSGYGYTF.

This chain joins TRBV7-9 and TRBJ1-1; D uncertain. Deletions cut 3 bases from V and 0 bases from J, with 8 bases between. Germline lookup yields CDR1 SEHNR and CDR2 FQNEAQ (reference sequence). CDR3 length: 14 residues. The CDR3 reads CASSFNNMNTEAFF. As DNA, the CDR3 is TGTGCCAGCAGCTTCAACAACATGAACACTGAAGCTTTCTTT.

V and J are TRBV9 and TRBJ2-2; 7 bases align to TRBD2. V lost 4 bases and J lost 5; bases outside the gene matches: 8. This CDR3 region has 15 residues. CDR1 and CDR2 from the germline V gene are SGDLS and YYNGEE. CDR3 in DNA: TGTGCCAGCAGCATCCGGGACGGGAGGACCGGGGAGCTGTTTTTT. This translates into CASSIRDGRTGELFF. Supplemented by reference TRBV9 and TRBJ2-2, the full variable domain reads DSGVTQTPKHLITATGQRVTLRCSPRSGDLSVYWYQQSLDQGLQFLIQYYNGEERAKGNILERFSAQQFPDLHSELNLSSLELGDSALYFCASSIRDGRTGELFFGEGSRLTVL.

V and J are TRBV2 and TRBJ2-1, with D possibly TRBD1 on 6 matching bases. The germline V gene has CDR1 SNHLY and CDR2 FYNNEI. Trimming took off 4 bases at V and 8 bases at J, with 12 bases between the two ends. CDR3 size: 13 residues. Written as DNA, the CDR3 is TGTGCCAGCAGTGGAGGGCAGGGGTATGAGCAGTTCTTC. It specifies CASSGGQGYEQFF.

This chain connects TRBV4-2 to TRBJ2-3; D is ambiguous. The CDR3 contains 13 residues. Germline CDR1 and CDR2: LGHNA and YNFKEQ. With 0 bases removed from V and 6 bases from J, the gap between germline ends came to 7 bases. The CDR3 DNA follows: TGTGCCAGCAGCCAAGACAGGTCCGATACGCAGTATTTT. It encodes CASSQDRSDTQYF.

This chain joins TRBV6-5 and TRBJ1-1, with D perhaps TRBD1 (6 bases). Trimming took off 6 bases at V and 5 bases at J, with 13 bases between the two ends. Per the germline V gene, CDR1 is MNHEY and CDR2 is SVGAGI. CDR3 length: 13 residues. The CDR3 sequence: CASRTTGKTEAFF. As DNA, the CDR3 is TGTGCCAGCAGAACAACAGGGAAAACTGAAGCTTTCTTT.

The chain is built from TRBV30 and TRBJ2-3; weak D call: TRBD2 (5 bases). V was clipped by 2 bases and J by 4 bases, with 10 bases between them. CDR1 is GTSNPN, CDR2 SVGIG, per germline (reference sequence). The CDR3 has 13 amino acids. CDR3 sequence: CAWSRPGSDTQYF. CDR3 in DNA: TGTGCCTGGAGTCGACCGGGGTCAGATACGCAGTATTTT.

The rearrangement uses TRBV6-5 and TRBJ1-1, with a possible D match to TRBD1 (5 bases). Between the trimmed V and J ends, which lost 7 bases and 4 bases, there was a span of 19 bases. Germline values: CDR1 MNHEY, CDR2 SVGAGI. The CDR3 runs to 15 residues. The CDR3 protein is CASTRLGGSGTEAFF. The CDR3 bases are TGTGCCAGCACCCGATTGGGGGGGTCGGGCACTGAAGCTTTCTTT.